One T cell receptor (beta chain) is described in this entry. This specimen comes from a study of technical replicates of blood from several donors. The data were produced by immunoSEQ multiplex PCR, yet TCRdb's version contains in-frame clones alone and is incomplete. Found here are around 72,000 clones, roughly 92% of them singletons; the top ten hold roughly 5%. The sequence came from a human donor in good health. Some clones in this sample may be carry-over from other donors' samples. Sample: PBMCs.

CDR3 in amino acids: CASSLEGLAGGEQYF. The CDR3 coding sequence is TGTGCCAGCAGCTTAGAGGGACTAGCGGGGGGCGAGCAGTACTTC. The chain recombines TRBV7-6 with TRBJ2-7; 15 nucleotides line up with TRBD2. Trimming took 1 base from V and 6 from J; bases not matched to a gene: 1. The germline CDR1 and CDR2 sequences are SGHVS and FNYEAQ. The CDR3 is made up of 15 amino acids.